The next 30 T cell receptor beta chains were all read from a single sample in a study of shared clonotypes between healthy human individuals. Produced via immunoSEQ multiplex PCR; TCRdb's table is partial and in-frame only. The sample has about 2.4 million clones, approximately 92% seen once. Specimen: naive CD4+ T cells sorted from blood. Subset denoted: CD45RA+ positively selected. The receptors were gathered from a man aged 18 to 29 in good health.

J is TRBJ1-5 and V is TRBV19, with D perhaps matching TRBD1 (6 bases). CDR3 length: 14 amino acids. Trimming left V 6 bases short and J 5 bases short, with 14 bases between. Germline CDR1 and CDR2: LNHDA and SQIVND (reference sequence). The CDR3 bases are TGTGCCAGTAGGGAGACAGGACTCGATCAGCCCCAGCATTTT. Protein: CASRETGLDQPQHF.

The gene calls are TRBV9 and TRBJ1-1; no reliable D call. The ends were cut back, 0 bases at V and 4 bases at J, with 13 bases in the middle. The CDR3 runs to 15 residues. Germline CDR1 is SGDLS and CDR2 is YYNGEE. This CDR3 reads CASSVEAALSTEAFF. CDR3 in DNA: TGTGCCAGCAGCGTAGAGGCAGCTTTAAGCACTGAAGCTTTCTTT.

This chain links TRBV6-1 with TRBJ1-6; the D gene is possibly TRBD1 (6 bases). Germline CDR1 and CDR2: MNHNS and SASEGT. The CDR3 contains 15 residues. V was shortened by 6 bases and J by 8 bases, with 17 bases between the two germline ends. The CDR3 DNA is TGTGCCAGCAGCCCGCCGAGGGGGACTTATTCACCCCTCCACTTT. Encoded protein: CASSPPRGTYSPLHF.

This chain uses TRBV27 with TRBJ1-4, with D possibly TRBD1 on 5 matching bases. V shed 1 base and J shed 5 bases, with 14 bases lying between them. Germline V gene lookup returns CDR1 MNHEY and CDR2 SMNVEV (reference sequence). The CDR3 is 16 residues long. The chain's CDR3 is CASSLLGVGYNEKLFF. The CDR3 coding sequence is TGTGCCAGCAGTTTATTGGGGGTGGGGTACAATGAAAAACTGTTTTTT.

The CDR3 protein is CASKGSGGVETQYF. The CDR3, as DNA: TGTGCCAGCAAGGGTAGCGGGGGGGTTGAGACCCAGTACTTC. The chain combines TRBV6-6 with TRBJ2-5, with 11 nucleotides matching TRBD2. The CDR3 consists of 14 residues. Germline V CDR1 and CDR2: MNHNY, SVGAGI (reference sequence). With V trimmed by 7 bases and J by 5 bases, 6 bases remained unmatched.

V gene TRBV11-2 combines with J gene TRBJ2-5; possibly TRBD2 for D (6 bases). The germline V gene has CDR1 SGHAT and CDR2 FQNNGV. This CDR3 spans 15 amino acids. V lost 5 bases and J lost 1, with 14 bases in between. Written as DNA, the CDR3 is TGTGCCAGCAGCCCGGGGGTTGGGGCCCAAGAGACCCAGTACTTC. Translated: CASSPGVGAQETQYF.

This chain uses TRBV7-2 with TRBJ1-2; TRBD1 matches at 9 bases. Germline V gene lookup returns CDR1 SGHTA and CDR2 FQGNSA. The V and J ends lost 5 bases and 5 bases, in that order; junction bases with no gene match: 12. The CDR3 runs to 16 residues. CDR3 coding DNA: TGTGCCAGCAGCCTATCCATGACAGGGGGAGGGTATGGCTACACCTTC. This encodes CASSLSMTGGGYGYTF.

The gene calls are TRBV19 and TRBJ1-5, with D tentatively TRBD1 (6 bases). V dropped 6 bases and J dropped 2 bases, with 14 bases sitting between them. Germline V CDR1 and CDR2: LNHDA, SQIVND (reference sequence). CDR3 size: 15 residues. Written as DNA, the CDR3 is TGTGCCAGTAGCCAGCTCTCAGGGGGCAATCAGCCCCAGCATTTT. Its translation: CASSQLSGGNQPQHF.

The V gene is TRBV9, the J gene TRBJ2-1; 13 positions agree with TRBD2. The length of the CDR3 is 16 residues. Losses at the gene ends were 0 bases for V and 6 bases for J; bases not matched to a gene: 3. Germline CDR1 reads SGDLS; CDR2 reads YYNGEE. CDR3 DNA sequence: TGTGCCAGCAGCGTAGCTACTAGCGGGAGGGTCAATGAGCAGTTCTTC. As protein: CASSVATSGRVNEQFF.

The chain couples TRBV7-2 to TRBJ1-3; D is possibly TRBD1 (6 bases). CDR3 length equals 16 residues. Germline V gives CDR1 SGHTA, CDR2 FQGNSA. Trimming stripped 1 base from V and 3 bases from J, with 13 bases between. CDR3 DNA: TGTGCCAGCAGCTTAGGGACAGCTGCGGGTGGAAACACCATATATTTT. Translated, it gives CASSLGTAAGGNTIYF.

There are a few counts of this clone. Other DNA sequences in this specimen translate into the identical CDR3. The chain joins TRBV29-1 to TRBJ1-5, with TRBD1 matching over 11 bases. The CDR3 runs 13 residues. Trimming took 6 bases from V and 7 from J; bases not matched to a gene: 5. CDR1 SQVTM and CDR2 ANQGSEA come from the germline V gene. CDR3 sequence: CSVGQGVDQPQHF. DNA for the CDR3: TGCAGCGTGGGACAGGGGGTTGACCAGCCCCAGCATTTT.

Here the CDR3 DNA reads TGTGCCTGGACGCGAGGCAAGAACACTGAAGCTTTCTTT. This translates into CAWTRGKNTEAFF. This rearrangement joins TRBV30 to TRBJ1-1; D is uncertain. CDR3 size: 13 residues. CDR1 is GTSNPN and CDR2 is SVGIG in the germline V gene (reference sequence). Trimming stripped 4 bases from V and 1 base from J, with 10 bases between.

The chain employs TRBV2 and TRBJ1-4, with D maybe TRBD1 (5 bases). This CDR3 region has 11 residues. V was clipped by 3 bases and J by 11 bases, with 7 bases between them. CDR1 and CDR2 from the germline V gene are SNHLY and FYNNEI. The CDR3 DNA is TGTGCCAGCAGTGACAGGGATAAACTGTTTTTT. Translating gives CASSDRDKLFF.

The chain employs TRBV7-2 and TRBJ2-3, with 16 nucleotides matching TRBD2. V shed 4 bases, J shed 6 bases, and the junction held 4 bases outside the gene matches. The germline CDR1 and CDR2 sequences are SGHTA and FQGNSA. The CDR3 runs 16 residues. The CDR3 loop reads CASSSGLAGGHDTQYF. DNA of the CDR3: TGTGCCAGCAGCTCGGGACTAGCGGGGGGGCATGATACGCAGTATTTT.

The chain recombines TRBV6-8 with TRBJ2-7; the D gene could be TRBD1 or TRBD2 (8 bases each). The ends were cut back, 3 bases at V and 4 bases at J, with 16 bases in the middle. Germline V gene data show CDR1 as MNHGY and CDR2 as SAAAGT. There are 15 residues in the CDR3. The DNA for the CDR3 is TGTGCCAGCAGTTATAGCGGGACAGGCCATTACGAGCAGTACTTC. This sequence encodes CASSYSGTGHYEQYF.

Remarks on this clone: Its ends do not fully match the called genes, so a read error is possible. The rearrangement links TRBV11-2 to TRBJ2-7; D possibly matches TRBD1 or TRBD2 (5 bases each). CDR3 length equals 13 residues. The V gene's germline CDR1 is SGHAT and CDR2 FQNNGV. The CDR3 here is CASSLSAGTAFNF. The CDR3 nucleotides are TGTGCCAGCAGCCTCTCGGCCGGGACCGCGTTTAACTTC.

This clone appeared a single time. The gene calls are TRBV28 and TRBJ2-2; 7 bases map to TRBD1. This CDR3 has 17 residues. V shed 1 base and J 3 bases; nucleotides not matched to a gene: 8. Germline V CDR1 and CDR2: MDHEN, SYDVKM. CDR3 coding DNA: TGTGCCAGCAGTTTATCCAGGGGGTCGGGCGACACCGGGGAGCTGTTTTTT. Its translation: CASSLSRGSGDTGELFF.

This rearrangement joins TRBV2 to TRBJ2-2; D not certain. Trimming removed 7 bases from V and 4 bases from J, with 4 bases in between. Looked up from germline, CDR1 is SNHLY and CDR2 is FYNNEI. CDR3 length equals 11 residues. This chain's CDR3 is CASTGTGELFF. CDR3 coding DNA: TGTGCCAGCACGGGCACCGGGGAGCTGTTTTTT.

This chain joins TRBV11-2 and TRBJ2-5; 11 bases agree with TRBD2. Unmatched junction bases numbered 11, after V lost 1 base and J lost 4 bases. Germline CDR1 reads SGHAT; CDR2 reads FQNNGV. The CDR3 runs to 18 residues. Here the CDR3 reads CASSLVGLAGGATETQYF. The CDR3 DNA reads TGTGCCAGCAGCTTAGTGGGTTTAGCGGGGGGGGCTACAGAGACCCAGTACTTC. The variable domain in full, with the rest retrieved from reference TRBV11-2 and TRBJ2-5, is EAGVAQSPRYKIIEKRQSVAFWCNPISGHATLYWYQQILGQGPKLLIQFQNNGVVDDSQLPKDRFSAERLKGVDSTLKIQPAKLEDSAVYLCASSLVGLAGGATETQYFGPGTRLLVL.

The rearrangement uses TRBV5-1 and TRBJ2-7; TRBD2 matches at 8 bases. V was pared by 5 bases and J by 0 bases, with 7 bases of the junction left unmatched. The CDR3 is 15 residues long. Germline V lookup: CDR1 SGHRS, CDR2 YFSETQ. CDR3 in DNA: TGCGCCAGCAGGGTCTTGGCGGGAGGCTCCTACGAGCAGTACTTC. This encodes CASRVLAGGSYEQYF. Variable domain in full (rest from reference TRBV5-1 and TRBJ2-7): KAGVTQTPRYLIKTRGQQVTLSCSPISGHRSVSWYQQTPGQGLQFLFEYFSETQRNKGNFPGRFSGRQFSNSRSEMNVSTLELGDSALYLCASRVLAGGSYEQYFGPGTRLTVT.

The V call is TRBV10-3, the J call TRBJ1-2; 7 positions match TRBD1. The germline V gene has CDR1 ENHRY and CDR2 SYGVKD. The CDR3 spans 16 residues. With V trimmed by 2 bases and J by 8 bases, 14 bases remained unmatched. CDR3: CAISEAGTEGAGGYTF. The DNA of the CDR3 is TGTGCCATCAGTGAGGCCGGGACAGAAGGAGCCGGGGGCTACACCTTC.

This chain joins TRBV28 and TRBJ2-7; 8 bases fit TRBD1. There are 16 residues in the CDR3. From germline, CDR1 is MDHEN and CDR2 SYDVKM. The V gene end was trimmed by 5 bases and the J gene end by 0 bases; junction bases not matched to a gene: 9. CDR3 DNA: TGTGCCAGCAGTGGCTCAGGGGGCCTTAGCTCCTACGAGCAGTACTTC. It yields the protein CASSGSGGLSSYEQYF. The whole variable domain, remainder taken from reference TRBV28 and TRBJ2-7, is DVKVTQSSRYLVKRTGEKVFLECVQDMDHENMFWYRQDPGLGLRLIYFSYDVKMKEKGDIPEGYSVSREKKERFSLILESASTNQTSMYLCASSGSGGLSSYEQYFGPGTRLTVT.

This chain uses TRBV6-6 with TRBJ1-1; D not resolved. This CDR3 has 13 residues. V was clipped by 5 bases and J by 4 bases, with 11 bases between them. Germline CDR1 and CDR2: MNHNY and SVGAGI (reference sequence). As DNA, the CDR3 is TGTGCCAGCAGTCAGGACCCAATCACTGAAGCTTTCTTT. Translation: CASSQDPITEAFF.

This rearrangement joins TRBV5-5 to TRBJ2-3; tentatively, D is TRBD1 (6 bases). Trimming shortened V by 4 bases and J by 3 bases, and 9 bases separated the two germline ends. Germline values: CDR1 SGHKS, CDR2 YYEKEE (reference sequence). The CDR3 has 13 amino acids. In DNA form, the CDR3 reads TGTGCCAGCAGCGCAACAGGGACAGATACGCAGTATTTT. Translation gives CASSATGTDTQYF.

The gene calls are TRBV29-1 and TRBJ2-5; 7 bases are shared with TRBD1. The CDR3 runs 17 residues. Germline V lookup: CDR1 SQVTM, CDR2 ANQGSEA. J lost 3 bases, V lost 3 bases, and 16 bases had no gene match. The DNA for the CDR3 is TGCAGCGTTGACCGCGAAACGACAGGGAAAGTAAAAGAGACCCAGTACTTC. Amino acids: CSVDRETTGKVKETQYF.

The V call is TRBV4-2, the J call TRBJ2-5; D is unclear. The CDR3 has 18 amino acids. Germline V gene sequence: CDR1 LGHNA, CDR2 YNFKEQ. The V end was cut by 8 bases, the J end by 5 bases, with 30 bases between. The CDR3 loop reads CASHTNSRRQRRLETQYF. The CDR3 DNA reads as TGTGCCAGCCACACAAATAGCCGTCGGCAGCGAAGGTTGGAGACCCAGTACTTC.

V and J are TRBV18 and TRBJ1-2, with 9 positions matching TRBD1. The CDR3 runs 14 residues. V lost 5 bases to trimming and J lost 2 bases; unmatched junction nucleotides: 3. Germline V gives CDR1 KGHSH, CDR2 LQKENI. CDR3 sequence reads: CASSTGTGNYGYTF. CDR3 nucleotide sequence: TGTGCCAGCTCAACCGGGACAGGGAACTATGGCTACACCTTC.

The chain recombines TRBV5-6 with TRBJ2-7; TRBD1 might be the D (6 bases). The CDR3 spans 13 residues. Per the germline V gene, CDR1 is SGHDT and CDR2 is YYEEEE. V lost 0 bases and J 4 bases, leaving 8 bases between the germline ends. CDR3 region: CASSLDQGYEQYF. CDR3 DNA: TGTGCCAGCAGCTTGGATCAGGGGTACGAGCAGTACTTC.

This clone was found once. The chain employs TRBV10-3 and TRBJ2-3; 9 bases fit TRBD2. The CDR3 totals 14 residues. V lost 7 bases and J lost 5; bases outside the gene matches: 7. Germline CDR1 ENHRY, CDR2 SYGVKD. Here the CDR3 reads CAINQAGGEDTQYF. CDR3 DNA sequence: TGTGCCATCAACCAAGCGGGGGGAGAAGATACGCAGTATTTT.

The chain couples TRBV7-9 to TRBJ2-2; perhaps TRBD2 as D (5 bases). CDR3 length equals 14 residues. Germline CDR1 SEHNR, CDR2 FQNEAQ (reference sequence). V lost 6 bases, J lost 6 bases, and 14 bases lay in between. The DNA of the CDR3 is TGTGCCAGCAGACCAGATCCGGGATCCGGGGAGCTGTTTTTT. Its translation: CASRPDPGSGELFF.